Following are 11 T cell receptor beta chains from one sample sequenced in a study of blood T cell repertoires in COVID-19. Generated by immunoSEQ multiplex PCR, the TCRdb table keeps only in-frame clones and is missing some. The table includes a few hundred thousand clones, 75% to 90% detected once. Sequences were obtained from PBMCs or T cells enriched from blood (not recorded which). The receptors were gathered from an older woman who had recovered from COVID-19.

The CDR3 sequence is CASSPEPTGGSGNTIYF. CDR3 sequence (DNA): TGCGCCAGCAGCCCAGAACCCACAGGGGGCTCTGGAAACACCATATATTTT. The chain carries TRBV5-1 and TRBJ1-3, with 8 bases that match TRBD1. CDR3 length: 17 amino acids. Looked up from germline, CDR1 is SGHRS and CDR2 is YFSETQ. V shed 4 bases and J 0 bases; nucleotides not matched to a gene: 9.

The CDR3 spells CASSESRSSNYGYTF. The DNA for the CDR3 is TGTGCCAGCAGTGAGTCCAGATCCTCTAACTATGGCTACACCTTC. The genes are TRBV2 and TRBJ1-2, with no clear D. This CDR3 is built from 15 residues. V lost 3 bases and J 0 bases, leaving 11 bases between the germline ends. Germline values: CDR1 SNHLY, CDR2 FYNNEI.

The genes are TRBV2 and TRBJ1-2; D is ambiguous. The CDR3 loop spans 13 amino acids. CDR1 is SNHLY, CDR2 FYNNEI, per germline. Between the trimmed V and J ends, which lost 8 bases and 4 bases, there was a span of 14 bases. CDR3 nucleotides: TGTGCCAGCCTATATACGGAGGCCTATGGCTACACCTTC. The encoded protein is CASLYTEAYGYTF.

The rearrangement joins TRBV2 to TRBJ1-1, with 7 bases fitting TRBD1. Losses at the gene ends were 7 bases for V and 5 bases for J; bases not matched to a gene: 7. The CDR3 covers 13 residues. Germline CDR1 is SNHLY and CDR2 is FYNNEI. As DNA, the CDR3 is TGTGCCAGCATGGGGACAGACGGGACTGAAGCTTTCTTT. It codes for CASMGTDGTEAFF.

The V gene is TRBV27, the J gene TRBJ1-2; 7 positions match TRBD1. The CDR3 sequence is 13 residues long. J gave up 7 bases and V 4 bases, and 6 bases lay outside the gene matches. In germline, CDR1 is MNHEY, CDR2 SMNVEV (reference sequence). Here the CDR3 reads CASSSGTVSGYTF. CDR3 nucleotide sequence: TGTGCCAGCAGTTCCGGGACAGTGTCTGGCTACACCTTC.

This chain connects TRBV30 to TRBJ2-7; 10 bases align to TRBD1. The germline V gene encodes CDR1 GTSNPN and CDR2 SVGIG (reference sequence). J gave up 6 bases and V 1 base, and 3 bases lay outside the gene matches. CDR3 length: 13 amino acids. The CDR3 coding sequence is TGTGCCTGGAGTGCCGGGACAGGGGTCGAGCAGTACGTC. It encodes CAWSAGTGVEQYV.

The chain combines TRBV27 with TRBJ1-6; 7 bases map to TRBD1. Germline values: CDR1 MNHEY, CDR2 SMNVEV (reference sequence). The length of the CDR3 is 17 residues. The V and J ends lost 2 bases and 0 bases, in that order; junction bases with no gene match: 4. The CDR3 DNA reads as TGTGCCAGCAGTTTAAAGGGACAGAACTCCTATAATTCACCCCTCCACTTT. Encoded protein: CASSLKGQNSYNSPLHF.

This sequence joins TRBV6-5 and TRBJ1-1; tentatively, D is TRBD1 (6 bases). Germline-derived CDR1 and CDR2 are MNHEY and SVGAGI. V was pared by 3 bases and J by 10 bases, with 15 bases between. There are 13 residues in the CDR3. The chain's CDR3 is CASSYFPGRGAFF. CDR3 bases: TGTGCCAGCAGTTATTTCCCCGGCAGGGGAGCTTTCTTT.

Here the CDR3 DNA reads TGTGCCAGCTCAAACAGGGATATATTATCTGGAAACACCATATATTTT. This encodes CASSNRDILSGNTIYF. The chain recombines TRBV18 with TRBJ1-3; the D gene is possibly TRBD1 (6 bases). Germline CDR1 reads KGHSH; CDR2 reads LQKENI. This CDR3 spans 16 amino acids. V was cut by 5 bases and J by 1 base, with 15 bases left in between.

The rearrangement uses TRBV24-1 and TRBJ2-7; tentatively, D is TRBD2 (5 bases). Germline assignment: CDR1 KGHDR and CDR2 SFDVKD. V lost 5 bases and J lost 2, with 9 bases in between. This CDR3 contains 13 residues. In nucleotides, the CDR3 is TGTGCCACCAGTGGGGCGGGTACCTACGAGCAGTACTTC. Translation: CATSGAGTYEQYF.

The chain joins TRBV24-1 to TRBJ2-1, with 11 positions matching TRBD1. The ends lost 7 bases at V and 7 bases at J; junction bases unmatched: 8. Germline V gives CDR1 KGHDR, CDR2 SFDVKD. The CDR3 sequence is 15 residues long. CDR3 DNA sequence: TGTGCCACCAGGGGACCGGGACAGGGGGTGAATGAGCAGTTCTTC. Residues: CATRGPGQGVNEQFF.